The source of this T cell receptor (beta chain) is a study of PD-L1 blockade in urothelial cancer. Study-level information: About 90% of the 29 patients comprised males who had bladder-origin urothelial cancer. Investigators checked blood 3 weeks (second dose) and 6 weeks after treatment start.

Indicated time point: pretreatment peripheral blood. Produced via immunoSEQ multiplex PCR; TCRdb's table is partial and in-frame only. The table has 70,000 or so clones, 75% to 90% seen once. The V and J ends lost 1 base and 1 base respectively, with 10 bases between them. The CDR3 loop spans 15 amino acids. CDR1 is SGHRS, CDR2 YFSETQ, per germline. The input for sequencing was PBMCs, taken around atezolizumab (anti-PD-L1) treatment. This clonotype originated in a man between 70 and 80 years old with urothelial cancer. The chain combines TRBV5-1 with TRBJ2-3; tentatively, D is TRBD2 (6 bases). CDR3 protein: CASSLSLAGTDTQYF. DNA of the CDR3: TGCGCCAGCAGCTTGTCTTTAGCGGGCACAGATACGCAGTATTTT.